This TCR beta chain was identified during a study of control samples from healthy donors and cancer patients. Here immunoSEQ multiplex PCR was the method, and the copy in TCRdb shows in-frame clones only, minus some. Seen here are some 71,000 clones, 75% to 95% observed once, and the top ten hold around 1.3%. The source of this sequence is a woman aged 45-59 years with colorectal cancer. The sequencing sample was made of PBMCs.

As DNA, the CDR3 is TGTGCCAGCAGACTCCATCGTCCGAATGAAAAACTGTTTTTT. Residues: CASRLHRPNEKLFF. The chain combines TRBV6-5 with TRBJ1-4; D is uncertain. Germline assignment: CDR1 MNHEY and CDR2 SVGAGI. CDR3 length: 14 residues. With 6 bases removed from V and 5 bases from J, the gap between germline ends came to 13 bases.